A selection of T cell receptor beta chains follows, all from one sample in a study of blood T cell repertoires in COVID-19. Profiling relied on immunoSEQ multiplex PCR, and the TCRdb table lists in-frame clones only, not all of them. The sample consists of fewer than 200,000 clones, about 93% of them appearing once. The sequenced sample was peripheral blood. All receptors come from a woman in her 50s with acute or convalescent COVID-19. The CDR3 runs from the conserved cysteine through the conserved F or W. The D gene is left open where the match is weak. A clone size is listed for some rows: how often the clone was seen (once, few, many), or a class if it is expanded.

TGTGCCAGCAGTTTTAGCGGGTACCAAGAGACCCAGTACTTC CASSFSGYQETQYF TRBJ2-5 TRBV7-9 TRBD2 once
TGTGCCAGCACTGGGGGGGCTCATGGCTACACCTTC CASTGGAHGYTF TRBJ1-2 TRBV2 - -
TGCGCCAGCAGCTCCGACAGGGGTAATGAAAAACTGTTTTTT CASSSDRGNEKLFF TRBJ1-4 TRBV5-1 TRBD1 -
TGTGCCAGCAGCTTAGACAGGGAAACCGGGGAGCTGTTTTTT CASSLDRETGELFF TRBJ2-2 TRBV5-4 TRBD1 once
TGTGCCAGCAGCGCCGGGGCGGGACAGGGGTCTCGCGAGCAGTACTTC CASSAGAGQGSREQYF TRBJ2-7 TRBV9 TRBD1 -
TGTGCCAGCTCACCAACGTCCCGGGGGCAAGAGACCCAGTACTTC CASSPTSRGQETQYF TRBJ2-5 TRBV18 - few
TGTGCCAGCAGATTGGGGCAGGGGCCTAATTCACCCCTCCACTTT CASRLGQGPNSPLHF TRBJ1-6 TRBV11-2 - -
TGTGCCAGCAGCTTGGGGGTGACAGGTAACTCCTACGAGCAGTACTTC CASSLGVTGNSYEQYF TRBJ2-7 TRBV5-6 - -
TGTGCCAGCAGCCAATCCCCGACTAGCGGGGGGTACAATGAGCAGTTCTTC CASSQSPTSGGYNEQFF TRBJ2-1 TRBV3-1/TRBV3-2 TRBD2 -
TGTGCCAGCGCGTTGGGGGGGAACTATGGCTACACCTTC CASALGGNYGYTF TRBJ1-2 TRBV28 - -
TGTGCCAGCAGGATACAGGGGGCGGAGAAGGATGAGCAGTTCTTC CASRIQGAEKDEQFF TRBJ2-1 TRBV27 TRBD1 -
TGTGCCAGCAGTTACGGTAGCGGGGCGTCCTACGAGCAGTACTTC CASSYGSGASYEQYF TRBJ2-7 TRBV27 TRBD2 -
TGTGCCTGGACGGTGGCAGGGGAAAACACCATATATTTT CAWTVAGENTIYF TRBJ1-3 TRBV30 - -
TGTGCCAGCAGCTTAGGGTTAACAGGGGGCGGGACCGGGGAGCTGTTTTTT CASSLGLTGGGTGELFF TRBJ2-2 TRBV7-2 TRBD1 once
TGTGCCAGCAGTCCGCAGTATAATTCACCCCTCCACTTT CASSPQYNSPLHF TRBJ1-6 TRBV6-5 - -
TGTGCCAGCTCACGGGAGGAGGCAGGGCTCGAGCAGTACTTC CASSREEAGLEQYF TRBJ2-7 TRBV18 - -
TGTGCCAGCCAGGACAGGGTCGGGGAGACCCAGTACTTC CASQDRVGETQYF TRBJ2-5 TRBV7-9 TRBD1 once
TGCGCCAGCAGCCCCATAGCGGGAGGGCCGTTAGAGACCCAGTACTTC CASSPIAGGPLETQYF TRBJ2-5 TRBV4-3 TRBD2 -
TGTGCCACCAGTGATTTTGGGCGGGAGGGCCGCGATGAGCAGTTCTTC CATSDFGREGRDEQFF TRBJ2-1 TRBV24-1 TRBD2 -
TGTGCCAGTAGTATCGGACAGCCTACGTTTAGGCATGGCTACACCTTC CASSIGQPTFRHGYTF TRBJ1-2 TRBV19 - -
TGTGCCAGCAGCTTAGATTTAGCGTCTTTCTACGAGCAGTACTTC CASSLDLASFYEQYF TRBJ2-7 TRBV11-2 - once
TGCGCCAGCAGCCACCAGGGACAGACGAGGTACAATGAGCAGTTCTTC CASSHQGQTRYNEQFF TRBJ2-1 TRBV4-1 TRBD1 -
TGTGCCAGCAGCCCCTCCCGAAGCCCGTCTGGAAACACCATATATTTT CASSPSRSPSGNTIYF TRBJ1-3 TRBV7-9 - -
TGTGCCAGCAGCCAGAGCGGCCTAGCACCCCTCTCCTACAATGAGCAGTTCTTC CASSQSGLAPLSYNEQFF TRBJ2-1 TRBV14 - -
TGTGCCACCAGCAGAGCCCGACAGACTTTGAGCAATCAGCCCCAGCATTTT CATSRARQTLSNQPQHF TRBJ1-5 TRBV15 - -
TGTGCCAGCAGTTTATACGCCGGACAGAATTCACCCCTCCACTTT CASSLYAGQNSPLHF TRBJ1-6 TRBV27 - -
TGTGCCAGTAGTGACAGGGATTCCTACGAGCAGTACTTC CASSDRDSYEQYF TRBJ2-7 TRBV19 TRBD1 -
TGTGCCACCAGTGATAACGGGAACACCGGGGAGCTGTTTTTT CATSDNGNTGELFF TRBJ2-2 TRBV24-1 - -
TGTGCCAGCAGTCCCGACAGGGGCCTTCATCAGCCCCAGCATTTT CASSPDRGLHQPQHF TRBJ1-5 TRBV7-2 TRBD1 -
TGTGCCACCGGTGAAGGAGGGATAGATACGCAGTATTTT CATGEGGIDTQYF TRBJ2-3 TRBV24-1 - -
TGTGCCAGCAGTGAGCGGGGACAGGGGACCGGGGAGCTGTTTTTT CASSERGQGTGELFF TRBJ2-2 TRBV6-1 TRBD1 -
TGTGCCAGCAGTCGACAGATAGTCCAATCACCCCTCCACTTT CASSRQIVQSPLHF TRBJ1-6 TRBV2 - -
TGTGCCAGCAGTTCTCGACAGGGATCCTGGGAGCAGTACTTC CASSSRQGSWEQYF TRBJ2-7 TRBV27 TRBD1 -
TGTGCCAGCAGCCGGAGGGACAGGGGGAGGAGCTCCTACGAGCAGTACTTC CASSRRDRGRSSYEQYF TRBJ2-7 TRBV3-1/TRBV3-2 TRBD1 -
TGTGCCAGTAGTACGCTCCCCCGGGACAGAGATGGCTACACCTTC CASSTLPRDRDGYTF TRBJ1-2 TRBV19 TRBD1 -
TGTGCCATCAGTGATTTTGCGGACTACAATGAGCAGTTCTTC CAISDFADYNEQFF TRBJ2-1 TRBV10-3 - -
TGTGCCAGCACCACTTTTAACTATGGCTACACCTTC CASTTFNYGYTF TRBJ1-2 TRBV7-9 - few
TGTGCCATCAGCGGACAGGGACTTTACGAGCAGTACTTC CAISGQGLYEQYF TRBJ2-7 TRBV10-3 TRBD1 -
TGTGCCAGCAGCGCCGGTGAGGGGCCCCAGCATTTT CASSAGEGPQHF TRBJ1-5 TRBV9 - -
TGTGCCAGCAGCCAATCCCGGGGGGGGAACACTGAAGCTTTCTTT CASSQSRGGNTEAFF TRBJ1-1 TRBV4-2 - -
TGCGCCAGCAGCTTGACGGGACAGGGGCACACCGGGGAGCTGTTTTTT CASSLTGQGHTGELFF TRBJ2-2 TRBV5-1 TRBD1 -
TGTGCCAGCAGCTTAGCGTATGACCTAACGGGTGGCTACACCTTC CASSLAYDLTGGYTF TRBJ1-2 TRBV7-9 - once
TGTGCCATCAGTGGATCCTTGAGGGATGAGCAGTTCTTC CAISGSLRDEQFF TRBJ2-1 TRBV10-3 - once
TGCAGTGCTAGTACCTGGGGGGACCCGAAGGATGAGCAGTTCTTC CSASTWGDPKDEQFF TRBJ2-1 TRBV20-1 - -
TGTGCCAGCAGTACCTCCGGGACATCCCCGGGCTTT CASSTSGTSPGF TRBJ1-3 TRBV2 - few
TGTGCCAGCTCAGGGGTTGTGTATGGCTACACCTTC CASSGVVYGYTF TRBJ1-2 TRBV12-3/TRBV12-4 - -
TGTGCCAGCAGTGGAGTAGCGACAGGGAACGGCTACACCTTC CASSGVATGNGYTF TRBJ1-2 TRBV27 TRBD1 -
TGTGCCAGTAGTATCCCCGGACAATCTGCTGAAGCTTTCTTT CASSIPGQSAEAFF TRBJ1-1 TRBV19 - once
TGTGCCAGCAGCTTAGCTCCGAGTAGCAATCAGCCCCAGCATTTT CASSLAPSSNQPQHF TRBJ1-5 TRBV7-2 - -
TGTGCCAGCTCCGAAGGACAGGGAAGGGACACTGAAGCTTTCTTT CASSEGQGRDTEAFF TRBJ1-1 TRBV2 TRBD1 -
TGTGCCAGCAGCCACCTTAGGGGTCTGGAAACTAATGAAAAACTGTTTTTT CASSHLRGLETNEKLFF TRBJ1-4 TRBV25-1 - -
TGTGCCTGGAGTGTTGGATCCTGGGCCTTCTTT CAWSVGSWAFF TRBJ1-1 TRBV30 - -
TGCGCCAGCAGCCCAATATCCGCTGGCAGGCGATCGATGCATGGCTACACCTTC CASSPISAGRRSMHGYTF TRBJ1-2 TRBV5-1 - -
TGTGCCAGCAGCTACAACAGAGTCTACCAAGAGACCCAGTACTTC CASSYNRVYQETQYF TRBJ2-5 TRBV13 - -
TGTGCCAGTAGTATGTGGCCTGACAGGGGGGGTTCTCTTCCAGGGAATGAGCAGTTCTTC CASSMWPDRGGSLPGNEQFF TRBJ2-1 TRBV19 TRBD1 -
TGTGCCAGCAGCCCCCGGGAAGCCACCGCATACGAGCAGTACTTC CASSPREATAYEQYF TRBJ2-7 TRBV7-9 - -
TGTGCCAGCAGCTTAATCCACAGGGTTAGCAATCAGCCCCAGCATTTT CASSLIHRVSNQPQHF TRBJ1-5 TRBV28 - -
TGTGCCAGCAGCCGAACATATGACTCCCAAGAGACCCAGTACTTC CASSRTYDSQETQYF TRBJ2-5 TRBV7-6 - -